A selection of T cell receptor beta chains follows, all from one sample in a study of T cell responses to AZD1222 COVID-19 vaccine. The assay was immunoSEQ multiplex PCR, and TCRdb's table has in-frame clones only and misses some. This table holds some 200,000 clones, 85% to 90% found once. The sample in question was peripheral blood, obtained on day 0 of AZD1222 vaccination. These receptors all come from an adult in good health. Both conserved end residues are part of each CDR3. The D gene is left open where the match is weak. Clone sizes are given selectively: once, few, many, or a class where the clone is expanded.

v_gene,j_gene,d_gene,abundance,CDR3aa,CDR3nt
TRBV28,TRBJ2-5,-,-,CASSLLGRGYQETQYF,TGTGCCAGCAGTTTATTGGGGAGGGGGTACCAAGAGACCCAGTACTTC
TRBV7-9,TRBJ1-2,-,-,CASSLILMADYGYTF,TGTGCCAGCAGCTTAATTTTGATGGCGGATTATGGCTACACCTTC
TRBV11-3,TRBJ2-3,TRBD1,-,CASSLGDRHTDTQYF,TGTGCCAGCAGCTTAGGGGACAGGCACACAGATACGCAGTATTTT
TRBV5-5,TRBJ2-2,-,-,CASSREDTGFFNTGELFF,TGTGCCAGCAGCCGAGAAGACACAGGGTTTTTTAACACCGGGGAGCTGTTTTTT
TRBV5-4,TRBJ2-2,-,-,CASSLVGSRATGELFF,TGTGCCAGCAGCTTGGTTGGTAGTCGGGCCACCGGGGAGCTGTTTTTT
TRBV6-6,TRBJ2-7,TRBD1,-,CASSYKQGDSYEQYF,TGTGCCAGCAGTTACAAGCAGGGGGACTCCTACGAGCAGTACTTC
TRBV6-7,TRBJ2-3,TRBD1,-,CASSYWGQLGQVILYLYTDTQYF,TGTGCCAGCAGTTACTGGGGACAACTGGGACAGGTAATACTATACCTTTACACAGATACGCAGTATTTT
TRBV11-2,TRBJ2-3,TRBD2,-,CASSLEGLAGGRFFGDTQYF,TGTGCCAGCAGCTTAGAGGGACTAGCGGGGGGAAGGTTTTTCGGTGATACGCAGTATTTT
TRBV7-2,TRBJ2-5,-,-,CASSFFPRDSQYF,TGTGCCAGCAGCTTTTTCCCCCGGGACTCCCAGTACTTC
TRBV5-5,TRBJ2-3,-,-,CASSLGVGYPTDTQYF,TGTGCCAGCAGCTTGGGGGTGGGATACCCCACAGATACGCAGTATTTT
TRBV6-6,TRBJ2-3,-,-,CASSGPGGTQYF,TGTGCCAGCAGTGGTCCCGGGGGTACGCAGTATTTT
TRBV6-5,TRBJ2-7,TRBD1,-,CASRTGQGAYEQYF,TGTGCCAGCAGGACGGGACAGGGGGCTTACGAGCAGTACTTC
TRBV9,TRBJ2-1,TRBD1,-,CASSVVSGGQGYNEQFF,TGTGCCAGCAGCGTAGTTTCTGGTGGACAGGGGTACAATGAGCAGTTCTTC
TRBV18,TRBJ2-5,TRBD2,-,CASSPGLAGAGETQYF,TGTGCCAGCTCACCAGGCCTAGCGGGGGCTGGTGAGACCCAGTACTTC
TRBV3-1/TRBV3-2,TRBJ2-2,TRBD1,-,CASSKRQGANTGELFF,TGTGCCAGCAGCAAAAGACAGGGGGCGAACACCGGGGAGCTGTTTTTT
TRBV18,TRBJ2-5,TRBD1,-,CASSLSAGTGGLETQYF,TGTGCCAGCTCACTGTCCGCCGGGACAGGGGGCTTGGAGACCCAGTACTTC
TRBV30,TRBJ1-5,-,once,CAWSPQGLSNQPQHF,TGTGCCTGGAGCCCACAAGGGCTGAGCAATCAGCCCCAGCATTTT
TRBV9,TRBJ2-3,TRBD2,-,CASSVAEGGPTDTQYF,TGTGCCAGCAGCGTAGCAGAGGGAGGGCCGACAGATACGCAGTATTTT
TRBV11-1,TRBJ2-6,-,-,CASSLYGANVLTF,TGTGCCAGCAGCTTATACGGGGCCAACGTCCTGACTTTC
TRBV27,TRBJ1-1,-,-,CASSLKRKEHQRANTEAFF,TGTGCCAGCAGTTTGAAAAGGAAGGAACATCAAAGGGCTAACACTGAAGCTTTCTTT
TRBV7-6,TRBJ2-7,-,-,CASSYGTASYEQYF,TGTGCCAGCAGCTATGGGACGGCCTCCTACGAGCAGTACTTC
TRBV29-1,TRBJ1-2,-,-,CSVEDPLYGYTF,TGCAGCGTTGAAGATCCCCTTTATGGCTACACCTTC
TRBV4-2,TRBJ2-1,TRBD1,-,CASSQLQGSSYNEQFF,TGTGCCAGCAGCCAATTACAGGGGAGCTCCTACAATGAGCAGTTCTTC
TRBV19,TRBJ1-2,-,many,CASSDAGTNRNYGYTF,TGTGCCAGTAGCGATGCTGGGACAAACCGGAACTATGGCTACACCTTC
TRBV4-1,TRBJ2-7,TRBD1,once,CASSQRSAPGTGSRSLYEQYF,TGCGCCAGCAGCCAACGATCGGCACCCGGGACAGGGAGTAGATCTCTCTACGAGCAGTACTTC
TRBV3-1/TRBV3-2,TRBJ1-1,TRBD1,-,CASSGTGGTEAFF,TGTGCCAGCAGCGGGACAGGGGGCACTGAAGCTTTCTTT
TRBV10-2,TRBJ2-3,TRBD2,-,CASSDRAGGLLGTDTQYF,TGCGCCAGCAGTGACCGGGCGGGGGGACTCTTGGGCACAGATACGCAGTATTTT
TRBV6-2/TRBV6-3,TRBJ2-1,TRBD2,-,CASSTGTRYNEQFF,TGTGCCAGCAGCACCGGGACTAGGTACAATGAGCAGTTCTTC
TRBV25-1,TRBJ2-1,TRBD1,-,CASSAIDRGASEQFF,TGTGCCAGCAGTGCAATTGACAGGGGGGCAAGTGAGCAGTTCTTC
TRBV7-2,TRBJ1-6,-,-,CASSFGVGYNSPLHF,TGTGCCAGCAGCTTCGGGGTAGGATATAATTCACCCCTCCACTTT
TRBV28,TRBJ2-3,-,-,CASSSIPLSGTQYF,TGTGCCAGCAGTTCGATCCCTCTTAGCGGTACGCAGTATTTT
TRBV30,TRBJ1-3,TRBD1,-,CAGHEQGAHGNTIYF,TGTGCCGGACACGAACAGGGGGCGCATGGAAACACCATATATTTT
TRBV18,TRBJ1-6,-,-,CASSPQGSGEASPLHF,TGTGCCAGCTCACCACAGGGATCAGGGGAGGCTTCACCCCTCCACTTT
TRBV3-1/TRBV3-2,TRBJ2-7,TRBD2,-,CASSHPAGGTYEQYF,TGTGCCAGCAGCCATCCAGCGGGAGGCACCTACGAGCAGTACTTC
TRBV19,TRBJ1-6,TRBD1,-,CASSIQGESYNSPLHF,TGTGCCAGTAGTATCCAGGGGGAGTCCTATAATTCACCCCTCCACTTT
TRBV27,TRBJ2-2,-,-,CASSSNMNTGELFF,TGTGCCAGCAGTTCCAATATGAACACCGGGGAGCTGTTTTTT
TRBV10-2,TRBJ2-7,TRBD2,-,CASSLLAGVHEQYF,TGCGCCAGCAGCTTACTAGCGGGAGTTCACGAGCAGTACTTC
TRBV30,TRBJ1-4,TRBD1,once,CAWRKQGRTTNEKLFF,TGTGCCTGGAGGAAACAGGGGAGAACAACTAATGAAAAACTGTTTTTT
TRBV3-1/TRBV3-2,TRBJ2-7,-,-,CASSQLSEQYF,TGTGCCAGCAGCCAGTTAAGCGAGCAGTACTTC
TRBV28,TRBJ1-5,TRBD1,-,CATLQGAYSNQPQHF,TGTGCCACCTTACAGGGGGCGTATAGCAATCAGCCCCAGCATTTT
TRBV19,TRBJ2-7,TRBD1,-,CASSILGTGEFRQYF,TGTGCCAGTAGTATACTGGGGACAGGGGAGTTTCGGCAGTACTTC
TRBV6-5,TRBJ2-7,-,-,CASSYVRGSYEQYF,TGTGCCAGCAGTTACGTCAGGGGCTCCTACGAGCAGTACTTC